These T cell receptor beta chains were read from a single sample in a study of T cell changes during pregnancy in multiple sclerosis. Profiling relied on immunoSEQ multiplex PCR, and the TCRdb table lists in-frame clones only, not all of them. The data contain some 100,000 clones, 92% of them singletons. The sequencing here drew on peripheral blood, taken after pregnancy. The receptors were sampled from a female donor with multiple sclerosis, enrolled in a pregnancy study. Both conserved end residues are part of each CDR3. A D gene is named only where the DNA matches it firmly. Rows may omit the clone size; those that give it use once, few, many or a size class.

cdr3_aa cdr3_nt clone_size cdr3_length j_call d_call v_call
CASTRDTSSYTF TGTGCCAGTACTCGGGACACTTCTAGCTACACCTTC NA 12 TRBJ1-2 NA TRBV19
CASSLAGALLSPLHF TGTGCCAGCAGCTTGGCAGGGGCCCTCCTTTCACCCCTCCACTTT NA 15 TRBJ1-6 NA TRBV5-6
CSVAGQGDTEAFF TGCAGCGTTGCGGGACAGGGGGACACTGAAGCTTTCTTT NA 13 TRBJ1-1 TRBD1 TRBV29-1
CASNRGGYEQYF TGTGCCAGCAACAGGGGAGGCTACGAGCAGTACTTC NA 12 TRBJ2-7 NA TRBV2
CASSGTDPNSPLHF TGTGCCAGCAGTGGGACAGACCCTAATTCACCCCTCCACTTT large 14 TRBJ1-6 TRBD1 TRBV7-9
CASSLSGTTRETQYF TGTGCCAGCAGCTTATCCGGGACAACAAGAGAGACCCAGTACTTC NA 15 TRBJ2-5 NA TRBV7-2
CSARTELEQFF TGCAGTGCTAGAACCGAGCTTGAGCAGTTCTTC NA 11 TRBJ2-1 NA TRBV20-1
CASSLGGTSGSYEQYF TGCGCCAGCAGCTTGGGGGGAACTAGCGGGAGCTACGAGCAGTACTTC NA 16 TRBJ2-7 TRBD2 TRBV5-1
CASSQAGSGQPQHF TGCGCCAGCAGCCAAGCGGGGTCTGGCCAGCCCCAGCATTTT NA 14 TRBJ1-5 NA TRBV4-1
CASSFGTDSNQPQHF TGTGCCAGCAGCTTCGGGACAGATAGCAATCAGCCCCAGCATTTT NA 15 TRBJ1-5 TRBD1 TRBV7-9
CASSFPGGLETQYF TGTGCCAGCAGCTTCCCGGGAGGTTTGGAGACCCAGTACTTC once 14 TRBJ2-5 TRBD2 TRBV5-4
CASSPRGRGDTEAFF TGTGCCAGCAGTCCTCGAGGCAGGGGGGACACTGAAGCTTTCTTT NA 15 TRBJ1-1 TRBD1 TRBV6-5
CASLSGRAKDTQYF TGTGCCTCCCTAAGCGGGAGGGCCAAGGATACGCAGTATTTT NA 14 TRBJ2-3 TRBD2 TRBV10-3
CASGQGQTNQPQHF TGTGCTAGTGGTCAGGGACAGACCAATCAGCCCCAGCATTTT few 14 TRBJ1-5 TRBD1 TRBV12-5
CASSAHSLLDNEQFF TGTGCCAGCAGCGCTCACTCCCTATTGGACAATGAGCAGTTCTTC NA 15 TRBJ2-1 NA TRBV9
CASSSQVEQYF TGTGCCAGCAGCTCGCAGGTTGAGCAGTACTTC NA 11 TRBJ2-7 NA TRBV7-6
CATSSGQDSEKLFF TGTGCCACCAGCAGCGGACAAGACAGCGAAAAACTGTTTTTT NA 14 TRBJ1-4 NA TRBV15
CASSTGTEYNEQFF TGCGCCAGCAGCACCGGGACAGAATACAATGAGCAGTTCTTC NA 14 TRBJ2-1 TRBD1 TRBV5-1
CASRLGGDYGYTF TGTGCCAGCAGACTGGGCGGGGACTATGGCTACACCTTC NA 13 TRBJ1-2 NA TRBV5-4
CSGETGGAETQYF TGCAGCGGCGAAACAGGGGGTGCAGAGACCCAGTACTTC NA 13 TRBJ2-5 TRBD1 TRBV29-1
CASSLRWGQPTTGETQYF TGTGCCAGCAGTTTACGTTGGGGACAGCCTACAACGGGGGAGACCCAGTACTTC once 18 TRBJ2-5 TRBD1 TRBV28
CASSSQVFSGNTIYF TGTGCCAGCAGTTCCCAGGTGTTCTCTGGAAACACCATATATTTT NA 15 TRBJ1-3 NA TRBV7-2
CASSYSSTGMNTEAFF TGTGCCAGCAGTTACTCGAGTACAGGGATGAACACTGAAGCTTTCTTT NA 16 TRBJ1-1 NA TRBV6-5
CASSPPGRVTGELFF TGTGCCAGCAGCCCTCCGGGCAGGGTCACCGGGGAGCTGTTTTTT NA 15 TRBJ2-2 NA TRBV11-2
CASSYARRQPQHF TGTGCCAGCAGTTACGCGAGGCGGCAGCCCCAGCATTTT NA 13 TRBJ1-5 NA TRBV6-5
CASRPTGVGTEAFF TGTGCCAGCAGACCTACAGGGGTCGGGACTGAAGCTTTCTTT NA 14 TRBJ1-1 TRBD1 TRBV5-6
CASSRTGGRNEQFF TGCGCCAGCAGCCGAACGGGGGGGCGAAATGAGCAGTTCTTC few 14 TRBJ2-1 TRBD2 TRBV4-1
CASSQTGNTEAFF TGTGCCAGCAGCCAAACCGGGAACACTGAAGCTTTCTTT NA 13 TRBJ1-1 NA TRBV7-3
CASSFGQNSYEQYF TGTGCCAGCAGCTTCGGACAGAACTCCTACGAGCAGTACTTC NA 14 TRBJ2-7 NA TRBV7-9
CASSQDGQGLTYEQYF TGCGCCAGCAGCCAAGATGGTCAGGGGCTGACCTACGAGCAGTACTTC NA 16 TRBJ2-7 NA TRBV4-1
CASSDSGRTLFEQYF TGTGCCAGCAGTGACAGCGGGAGGACCCTGTTCGAGCAGTACTTC NA 15 TRBJ2-7 TRBD2 TRBV6-1
CASSLEAGVLAEAFF TGTGCCAGCAGTCTAGAGGCAGGGGTTCTTGCTGAAGCTTTCTTT NA 15 TRBJ1-1 NA TRBV7-2
CASSPIQVQETQYF TGTGCCAGCTCACCAATACAGGTCCAAGAGACCCAGTACTTC NA 14 TRBJ2-5 NA TRBV18
CASSSNPGETQYF TGTGCCAGCAGCTCCAACCCGGGGGAGACCCAGTACTTC NA 13 TRBJ2-5 NA TRBV5-4
CASSLGGRGTDTQYF TGTGCCAGCAGCTTGGGCGGGAGGGGGACAGATACGCAGTATTTT NA 15 TRBJ2-3 TRBD2 TRBV5-8
CASSGDRGHRTEAFF TGTGCCAGCAGTGGGGACAGGGGGCATAGGACTGAAGCTTTCTTT NA 15 TRBJ1-1 TRBD1 TRBV2
CASSQAGLNQPQHF TGTGCCAGCAGTCAGGCAGGACTCAATCAGCCCCAGCATTTT once 14 TRBJ1-5 NA TRBV27
CASSSGTGAWAYGYTF TGTGCCAGCAGTTCCGGGACAGGGGCTTGGGCGTATGGCTACACCTTC NA 16 TRBJ1-2 TRBD1 TRBV5-4
CASSWGQSHEQYF TGCGCCAGCAGCTGGGGACAGAGCCACGAGCAGTACTTC NA 13 TRBJ2-7 TRBD1 TRBV5-1
CASSLRQGTGLYGYTF TGTGCCAGCAGTTTACGGCAGGGGACAGGGTTATATGGCTACACCTTC NA 16 TRBJ1-2 TRBD1 TRBV27
CASRHRTGGLDTQYF TGCGCCAGCAGACACAGGACAGGGGGCCTAGATACGCAGTATTTT NA 15 TRBJ2-3 TRBD1 TRBV4-1
CASSLDPTTPETQYF TGCGCCAGCAGCTTGGACCCCACGACACCCGAGACCCAGTACTTC NA 15 TRBJ2-5 NA TRBV5-1
CSALTGYGYTF TGCAGTGCTCTGACAGGGTACGGCTACACCTTC NA 11 TRBJ1-2 TRBD1 TRBV20-1
CASSVGAALPGNTIYF TGTGCCAGCAGCGTAGGGGCTGCCCTACCTGGAAACACCATATATTTT NA 16 TRBJ1-3 NA TRBV9
CASGPGNEQFF TGTGCCAGCGGGCCCGGCAATGAGCAGTTCTTC NA 11 TRBJ2-1 NA TRBV11-2
CASSLVADSYEQYF TGTGCCAGCAGTTTGGTAGCGGACTCCTACGAGCAGTACTTC NA 14 TRBJ2-7 NA TRBV27